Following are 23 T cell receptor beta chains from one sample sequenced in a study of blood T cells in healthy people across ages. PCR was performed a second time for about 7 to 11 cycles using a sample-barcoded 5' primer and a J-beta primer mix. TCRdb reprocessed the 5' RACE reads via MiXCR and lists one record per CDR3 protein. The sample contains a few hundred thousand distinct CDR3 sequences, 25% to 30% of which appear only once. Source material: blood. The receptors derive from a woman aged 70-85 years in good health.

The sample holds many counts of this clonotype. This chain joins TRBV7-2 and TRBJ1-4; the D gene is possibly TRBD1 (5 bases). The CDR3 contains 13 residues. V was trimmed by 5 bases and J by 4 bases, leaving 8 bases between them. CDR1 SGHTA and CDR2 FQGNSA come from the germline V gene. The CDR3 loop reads CASSRQFNEKLFF. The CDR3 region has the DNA TGTGCCAGCAGCCGACAGTTTAATGAAAAACTGTTTTTT.

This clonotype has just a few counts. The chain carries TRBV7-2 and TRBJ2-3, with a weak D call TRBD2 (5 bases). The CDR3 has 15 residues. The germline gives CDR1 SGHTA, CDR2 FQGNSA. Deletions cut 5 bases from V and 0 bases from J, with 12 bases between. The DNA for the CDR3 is TGTGCCAGCAGCCCCCGGGGTATTAGCACAGATACGCAGTATTTT. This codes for CASSPRGISTDTQYF.

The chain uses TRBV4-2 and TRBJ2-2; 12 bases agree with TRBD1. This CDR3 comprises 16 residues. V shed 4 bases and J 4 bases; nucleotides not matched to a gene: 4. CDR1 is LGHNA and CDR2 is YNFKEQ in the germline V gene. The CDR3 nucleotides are TGTGCCAGCAGCCGGGGGACAGGGGGCTCCACCGGGGAGCTGTTTTTT. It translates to CASSRGTGGSTGELFF.

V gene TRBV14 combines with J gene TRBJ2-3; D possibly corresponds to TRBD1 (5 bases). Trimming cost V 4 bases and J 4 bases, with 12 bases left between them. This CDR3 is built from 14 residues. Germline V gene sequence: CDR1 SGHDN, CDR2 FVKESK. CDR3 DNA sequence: TGTGCCAGCAGCCTTCGACAGCGTTCAGATACGCAGTATTTT. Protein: CASSLRQRSDTQYF.

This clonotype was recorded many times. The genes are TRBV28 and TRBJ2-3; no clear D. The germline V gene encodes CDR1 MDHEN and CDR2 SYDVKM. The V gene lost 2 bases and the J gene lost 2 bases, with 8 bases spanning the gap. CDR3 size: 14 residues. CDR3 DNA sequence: TGTGCCAGCAGTTTAACCGGTTTCACAGATACGCAGTATTTT. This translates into CASSLTGFTDTQYF.

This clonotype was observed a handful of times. The CDR3 here is CAISESRGKANEQFF. In DNA form, the CDR3 reads TGTGCCATCAGTGAGTCGAGGGGGAAGGCTAATGAGCAGTTCTTC. The genes are TRBV10-3 and TRBJ2-1, with D possibly matching TRBD1 (6 bases). The germline V gene encodes CDR1 ENHRY and CDR2 SYGVKD. The CDR3 has 15 residues. The V end was cut by 0 bases, the J end by 7 bases, with 13 bases between.

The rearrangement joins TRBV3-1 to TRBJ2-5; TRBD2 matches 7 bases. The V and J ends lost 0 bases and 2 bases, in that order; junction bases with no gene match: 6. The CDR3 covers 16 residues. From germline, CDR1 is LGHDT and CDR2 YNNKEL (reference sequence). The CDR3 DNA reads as TGTGCCAGCAGCCAAGAGGGGGAGGGACTACAAGAGACCCAGTACTTC. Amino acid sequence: CASSQEGEGLQETQYF.

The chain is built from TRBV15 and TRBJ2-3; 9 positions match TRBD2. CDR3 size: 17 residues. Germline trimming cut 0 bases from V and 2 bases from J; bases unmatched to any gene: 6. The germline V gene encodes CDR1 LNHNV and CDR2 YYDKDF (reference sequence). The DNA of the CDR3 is TGTGCCACCAGCAGAGATGAAACTAGCGGGTACACAGATACGCAGTATTTT. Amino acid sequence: CATSRDETSGYTDTQYF.

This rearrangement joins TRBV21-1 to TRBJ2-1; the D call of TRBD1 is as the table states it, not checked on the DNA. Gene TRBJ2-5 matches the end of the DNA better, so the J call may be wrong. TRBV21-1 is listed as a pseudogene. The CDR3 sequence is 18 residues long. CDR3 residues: CASSKSGTGRLPRGTQYF. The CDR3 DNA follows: TGTGCCAGCAGCAAAAGTGGGACAGGGCGCCTTCCTAGGGGAACCCAGTACTTC.

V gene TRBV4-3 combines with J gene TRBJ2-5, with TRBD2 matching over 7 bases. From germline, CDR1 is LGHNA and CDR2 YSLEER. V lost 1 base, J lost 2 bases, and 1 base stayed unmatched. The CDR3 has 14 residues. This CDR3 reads CASSQAAGQETQYF. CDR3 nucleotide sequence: TGCGCCAGCAGCCAAGCAGCGGGGCAAGAGACCCAGTACTTC.

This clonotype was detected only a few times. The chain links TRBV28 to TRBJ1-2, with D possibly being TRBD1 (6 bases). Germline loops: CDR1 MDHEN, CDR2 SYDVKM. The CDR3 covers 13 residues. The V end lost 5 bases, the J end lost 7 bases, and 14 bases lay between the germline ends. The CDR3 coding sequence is TGTGCCAGCAGTCGAGGGGGTAGCGGTGGCTACACCTTC. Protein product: CASSRGGSGGYTF.

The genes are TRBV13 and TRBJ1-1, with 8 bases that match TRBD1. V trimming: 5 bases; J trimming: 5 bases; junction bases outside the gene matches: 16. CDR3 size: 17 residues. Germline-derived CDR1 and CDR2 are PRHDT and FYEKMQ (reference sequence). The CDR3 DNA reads TGTGCCAGCAGCACTAGGGGGACAGGCCATCTGAGGACTGAAGCTTTCTTT. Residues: CASSTRGTGHLRTEAFF. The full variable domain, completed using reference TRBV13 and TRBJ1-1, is AAGVIQSPRHLIKEKRETATLKCYPIPRHDTVYWYQQGPGQDPQFLISFYEKMQSDKGSIPDRFSAQQFSDYHSELNMSSLELGDSALYFCASSTRGTGHLRTEAFFGQGTRLTVV.

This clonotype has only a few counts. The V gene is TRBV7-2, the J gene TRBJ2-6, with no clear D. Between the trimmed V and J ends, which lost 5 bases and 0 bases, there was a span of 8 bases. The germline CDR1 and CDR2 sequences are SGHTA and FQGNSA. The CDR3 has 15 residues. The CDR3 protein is CASSRGYSGANVLTF. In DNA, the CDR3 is TGTGCCAGCAGCCGCGGCTACTCTGGGGCCAACGTCCTGACTTTC.

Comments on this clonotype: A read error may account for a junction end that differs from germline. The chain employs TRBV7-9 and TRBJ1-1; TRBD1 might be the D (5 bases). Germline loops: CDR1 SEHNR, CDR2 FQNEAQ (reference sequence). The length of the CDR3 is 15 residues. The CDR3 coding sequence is TGTGTCAGCAGCTTAGGGTCAGGGATGAACACTGAAGCTTTCTTT. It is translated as CVSSLGSGMNTEAFF.

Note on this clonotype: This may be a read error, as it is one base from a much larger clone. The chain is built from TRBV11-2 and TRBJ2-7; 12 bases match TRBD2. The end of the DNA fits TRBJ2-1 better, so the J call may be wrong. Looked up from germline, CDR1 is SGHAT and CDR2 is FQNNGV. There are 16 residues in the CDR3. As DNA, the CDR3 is TGTGCCAGCAGCTCTAGCGGGGGGGCTCTAGGCAATGAGCAGTTCTTC. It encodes CASSSSGGALGNEQFF.

As DNA, the CDR3 is TGTGCCAGCAGTTCGACCCGGACCGGATACAATGAGCAGTTCTTC. It specifies CASSSTRTGYNEQFF. The chain carries TRBV7-9 and TRBJ2-1; D remains ambiguous. V was cut by 6 bases and J by 4 bases, with 16 bases left in between. This CDR3 contains 15 residues. Germline lookup yields CDR1 SEHNR and CDR2 FQNEAQ (reference sequence).

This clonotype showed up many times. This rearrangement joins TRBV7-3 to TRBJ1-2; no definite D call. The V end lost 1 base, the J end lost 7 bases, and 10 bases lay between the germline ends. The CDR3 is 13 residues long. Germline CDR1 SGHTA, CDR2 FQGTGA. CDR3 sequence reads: CASSLKEGLGYTF. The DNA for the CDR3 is TGTGCCAGCAGCTTAAAAGAGGGCCTTGGCTACACCTTC.

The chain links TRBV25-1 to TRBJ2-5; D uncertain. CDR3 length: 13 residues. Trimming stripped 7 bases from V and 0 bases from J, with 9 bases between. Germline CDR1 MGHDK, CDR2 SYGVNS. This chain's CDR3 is CASTPNYQETQYF. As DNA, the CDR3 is TGTGCCAGCACCCCGAACTACCAAGAGACCCAGTACTTC.

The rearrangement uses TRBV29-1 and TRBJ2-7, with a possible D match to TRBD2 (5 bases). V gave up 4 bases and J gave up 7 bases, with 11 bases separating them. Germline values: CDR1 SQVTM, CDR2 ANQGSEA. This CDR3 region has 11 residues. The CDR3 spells CSVVQTGEQYF. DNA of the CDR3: TGCAGCGTTGTACAGACGGGAGAGCAGTACTTC.

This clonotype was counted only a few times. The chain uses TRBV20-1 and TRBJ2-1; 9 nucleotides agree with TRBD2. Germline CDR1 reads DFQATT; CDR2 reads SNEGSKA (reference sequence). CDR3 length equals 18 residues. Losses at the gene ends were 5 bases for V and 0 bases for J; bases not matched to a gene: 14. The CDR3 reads CSALRASGAFSSYNEQFF. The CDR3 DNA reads TGCAGTGCTCTCCGGGCTAGCGGGGCCTTCAGCTCCTACAATGAGCAGTTCTTC.

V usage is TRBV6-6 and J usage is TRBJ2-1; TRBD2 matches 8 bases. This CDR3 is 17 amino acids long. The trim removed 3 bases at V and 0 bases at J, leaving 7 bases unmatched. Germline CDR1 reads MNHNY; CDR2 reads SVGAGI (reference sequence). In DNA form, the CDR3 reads TGTGCCAGCAGTTATCGCCAAGCGGGGGCCTCCTACAATGAGCAGTTCTTC. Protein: CASSYRQAGASYNEQFF.

This chain's CDR3 is CASSLVGRAQFF. The DNA of the CDR3 is TGTGCCAGCAGCTTGGTCGGTCGGGCGCAGTTCTTC. The chain employs TRBV5-6 and TRBJ2-5; the D is unclear. The closer fit of TRBJ2-1 to the DNA end suggests the J call may be wrong. The CDR3 is made up of 12 amino acids. The germline CDR1 and CDR2 sequences are SGHDT and YYEEEE.

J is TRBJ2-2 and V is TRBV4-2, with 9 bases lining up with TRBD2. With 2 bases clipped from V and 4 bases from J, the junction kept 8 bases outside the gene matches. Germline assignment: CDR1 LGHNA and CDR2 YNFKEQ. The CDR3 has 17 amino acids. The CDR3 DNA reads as TGTGCCAGCAGCCAAATGATAGCGGGGGTTCCCACCGGGGAGCTGTTTTTT. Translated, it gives CASSQMIAGVPTGELFF.